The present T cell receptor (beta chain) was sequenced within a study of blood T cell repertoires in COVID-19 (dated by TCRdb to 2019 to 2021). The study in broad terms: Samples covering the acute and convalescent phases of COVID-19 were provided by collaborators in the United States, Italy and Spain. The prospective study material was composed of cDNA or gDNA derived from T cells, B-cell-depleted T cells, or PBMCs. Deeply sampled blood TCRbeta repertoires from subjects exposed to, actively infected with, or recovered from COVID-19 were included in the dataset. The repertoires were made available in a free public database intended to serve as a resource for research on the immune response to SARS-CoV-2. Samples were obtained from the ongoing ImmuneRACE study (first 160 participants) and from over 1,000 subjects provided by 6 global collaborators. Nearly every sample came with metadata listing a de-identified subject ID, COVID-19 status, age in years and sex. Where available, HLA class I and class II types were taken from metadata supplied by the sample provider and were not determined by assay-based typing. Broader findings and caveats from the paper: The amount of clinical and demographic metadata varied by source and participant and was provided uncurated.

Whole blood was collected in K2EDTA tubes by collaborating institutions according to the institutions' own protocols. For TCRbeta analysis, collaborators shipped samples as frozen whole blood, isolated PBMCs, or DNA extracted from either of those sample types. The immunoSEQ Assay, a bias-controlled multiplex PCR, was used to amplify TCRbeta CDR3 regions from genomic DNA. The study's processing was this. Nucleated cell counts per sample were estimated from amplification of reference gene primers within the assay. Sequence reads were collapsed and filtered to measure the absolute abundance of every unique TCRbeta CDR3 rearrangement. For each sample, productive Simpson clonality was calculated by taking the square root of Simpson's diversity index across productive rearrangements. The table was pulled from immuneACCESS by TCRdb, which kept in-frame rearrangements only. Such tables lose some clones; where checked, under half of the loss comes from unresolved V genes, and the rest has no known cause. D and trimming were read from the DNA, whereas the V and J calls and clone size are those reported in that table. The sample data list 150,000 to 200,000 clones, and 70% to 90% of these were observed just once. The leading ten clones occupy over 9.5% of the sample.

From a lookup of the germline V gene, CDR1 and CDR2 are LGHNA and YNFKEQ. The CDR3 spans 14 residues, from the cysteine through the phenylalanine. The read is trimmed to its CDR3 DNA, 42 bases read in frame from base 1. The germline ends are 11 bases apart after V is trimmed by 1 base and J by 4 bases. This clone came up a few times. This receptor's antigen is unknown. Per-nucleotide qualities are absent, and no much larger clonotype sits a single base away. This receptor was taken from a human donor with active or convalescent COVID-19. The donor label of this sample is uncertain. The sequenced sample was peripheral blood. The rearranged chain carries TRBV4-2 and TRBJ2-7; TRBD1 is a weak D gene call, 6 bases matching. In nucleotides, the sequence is TGTGCCAGCAGCCAAGCAGGGGTGGGGTACGAGCAGTACTTC. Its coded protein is CASSQAGVGYEQYF.